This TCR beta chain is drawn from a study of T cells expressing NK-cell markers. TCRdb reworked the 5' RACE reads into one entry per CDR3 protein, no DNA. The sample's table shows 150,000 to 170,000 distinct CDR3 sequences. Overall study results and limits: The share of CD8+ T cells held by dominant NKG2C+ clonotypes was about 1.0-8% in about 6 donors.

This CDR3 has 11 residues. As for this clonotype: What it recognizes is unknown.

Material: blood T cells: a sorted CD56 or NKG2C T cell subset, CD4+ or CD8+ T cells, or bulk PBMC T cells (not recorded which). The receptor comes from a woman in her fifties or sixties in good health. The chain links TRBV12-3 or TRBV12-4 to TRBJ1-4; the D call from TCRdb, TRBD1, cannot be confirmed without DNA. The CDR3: CASRGGEKLFF.